The rows below give T cell receptor beta chains drawn from one sample of a study of blood T cell repertoires in COVID-19. Profiled with immunoSEQ multiplex PCR; TCRdb holds only in-frame clones, not every one. The sample gives under 15,000 clones, about nine tenths of which show up once; 14% is in the top ten. The sequencing sample was made of peripheral blood. The receptors shown here come from a human donor in a cohort sampled during active COVID-19. CDR3s include the opening cysteine and the closing phenylalanine or tryptophan. Each record gives: J gene, clone size, V gene, D gene, CDR3 protein, CDR3 DNA. A D gene is named only where the DNA matches it firmly. Rows give clone size only sometimes, using once, few, many, or a class for an expanded clone.

>TRBJ2-2|.|TRBV25-1|TRBD1
CASRGQGRTGELFF
TGTGCCAGCAGGGGACAGGGAAGGACCGGGGAGCTGTTTTTT
>TRBJ2-1|.|TRBV3-1/TRBV3-2|TRBD2
CASSQQAGGYNEQFF
TGTGCCAGCAGCCAACAAGCGGGGGGGTACAATGAGCAGTTCTTC
>TRBJ2-7|once|TRBV11-2|TRBD1
CASTLMGTGPFEQYF
TGTGCCAGCACCCTCATGGGGACAGGCCCCTTCGAGCAGTACTTC
>TRBJ2-6|.|TRBV5-4|TRBD1
CASSTRTGRTGANVLTF
TGTGCCAGCAGCACCCGGACAGGGAGGACTGGGGCCAACGTCCTGACTTTC
>TRBJ2-7|.|TRBV7-8|TRBD1
CASSTRTGGDAYEQYF
TGTGCCAGCAGCACCCGGACAGGGGGCGACGCCTACGAGCAGTACTTC
>TRBJ2-7|.|TRBV11-2|.
CASSQTRGYEQYF
TGTGCCAGCAGCCAGACTAGGGGTTACGAGCAGTACTTC
>TRBJ2-6|.|TRBV6-4|.
CASSDSYGSSGANVLTF
TGTGCCAGCAGTGACAGCTATGGGAGCTCTGGGGCCAACGTCCTGACTTTC
>TRBJ2-1|.|TRBV4-1|TRBD2
CASSPTGGNEQFF
TGCGCCAGCAGCCCGACGGGGGGAAATGAGCAGTTCTTC
>TRBJ2-3|once|TRBV6-1|.
CASSDAVIEADTQYF
TGTGCCAGCAGTGATGCGGTTATCGAGGCAGATACGCAGTATTTT
>TRBJ2-7|.|TRBV4-1|.
CASSLETVYYEQYF
TGCGCCAGCAGCCTGGAGACAGTATACTACGAGCAGTACTTC
>TRBJ2-7|.|TRBV7-9|.
CASSLHTPGSYEQYF
TGTGCCAGCAGCTTACACACTCCAGGGTCCTACGAGCAGTACTTC
>TRBJ2-2|.|TRBV3-1/TRBV3-2|TRBD2
CASSRRQLAGGPNTGELFF
TGTGCCAGCAGCCGAAGACAACTAGCGGGAGGGCCGAACACCGGGGAGCTGTTTTTT
>TRBJ2-4|few|TRBV5-1|.
CASSSPDSLAKNIQYF
TGCGCCAGCAGCTCCCCGGACAGTTTAGCCAAAAACATTCAGTACTTC
>TRBJ2-3|.|TRBV4-1|TRBD1
CASSQDRGTGSTDTQYF
TGCGCCAGCAGCCAAGATAGGGGGACAGGGTCCACAGATACGCAGTATTTT
>TRBJ2-4|.|TRBV28|.
CASSFSGAKNIQYF
TGTGCCAGCAGCTTCAGTGGAGCCAAAAACATTCAGTACTTC
>TRBJ1-3|.|TRBV19|.
CASSTRTDSGNTIYF
TGTGCCAGTAGTACCCGGACAGACTCTGGAAACACCATATATTTT
>TRBJ2-1|.|TRBV5-4|TRBD1
CASSSPGQGKWDEQFF
TGTGCCAGCAGCTCTCCGGGACAGGGGAAGTGGGATGAGCAGTTCTTC
>TRBJ2-2|once|TRBV5-1|TRBD1
CASSLVPQGDTGELFF
TGCGCCAGCAGCTTGGTACCGCAGGGGGACACCGGGGAGCTGTTTTTT
>TRBJ2-4|.|TRBV4-1|.
CASSQGRGDGENIQYF
TGCGCCAGCAGCCAAGGGAGGGGAGATGGGGAGAACATTCAGTACTTC
>TRBJ1-4|.|TRBV28|TRBD1
CASRGQGAGEKLFF
TGTGCCAGCAGGGGACAGGGGGCGGGTGAAAAACTGTTTTTT
>TRBJ2-7|.|TRBV6-6|.
CASRSGTFKNEQYF
TGTGCCAGCAGATCCGGGACATTCAAGAACGAGCAGTACTTC
>TRBJ2-7|once|TRBV27|.
CASSPRTVSYEQYF
TGTGCCAGCAGTCCCAGGACAGTCTCCTACGAGCAGTACTTC
>TRBJ1-2|.|TRBV6-1|TRBD1
CASSERQGNYGYTF
TGTGCCAGCAGTGAAAGACAGGGGAACTATGGCTACACCTTC
>TRBJ2-7|.|TRBV10-3|TRBD2
CAITSGSLYEQYF
TGTGCCATAACTAGCGGGAGCTTGTACGAGCAGTACTTC
>TRBJ2-5|.|TRBV10-1|.
CASSETGEAQETQYF
TGCGCCAGCAGTGAGACAGGGGAGGCCCAAGAGACCCAGTACTTC
>TRBJ2-3|.|TRBV9|TRBD2
CASSHGTSGGTDTQYF
TGTGCCAGCAGCCATGGGACTAGCGGGGGGACAGATACGCAGTATTTT
>TRBJ2-2|.|TRBV2|.
CASSRTANTGELFF
TGTGCCAGCAGTCGGACAGCGAACACCGGGGAGCTGTTTTTT
>TRBJ1-3|.|TRBV28|TRBD1
CASSLGGTGYGVSIYF
TGTGCCAGCAGTTTAGGGGGGACAGGATATGGGGTGTCCATATATTTT
>TRBJ2-5|.|TRBV5-1|TRBD2
CASSLGGLAGQETQYF
TGCGCCAGCAGCTTGGGGGGACTAGCGGGGCAAGAGACCCAGTACTTC